Presented here are 30 T cell receptor beta chains from one specimen sequenced in a study of CD8+ T cells in alopecia areata. RNA, once extracted, was reverse transcribed into cDNA for use as the sequencing template. Repertoires were generated with immunoSEQ multiplex PCR, while TCRdb's copy carries only in-frame clones and drops some. The table records around 140,000 clones, 40% to 50% of them present only once. Source material: CD4+ T cells sorted from blood. Receptors originate from a human donor with alopecia areata.

J is TRBJ1-2 and V is TRBV29-1; 8 bases align to TRBD1. The germline V gene encodes CDR1 SQVTM and CDR2 ANQGSEA. The CDR3 runs 14 residues. Trimming removed 0 bases from V and 7 bases from J; junction bases left unmatched: 7. The CDR3 loop reads CSVEDGRTGFGYTF. Written as DNA, the CDR3 is TGCAGCGTTGAAGATGGTAGGACAGGGTTTGGCTACACCTTC.

This chain links TRBV5-4 with TRBJ1-2; the D gene is possibly TRBD1 (6 bases). Germline CDR1 is SGHNT and CDR2 is YYREEE (reference sequence). This CDR3 is built from 12 residues. The germline V and J ends were trimmed by 5 bases and 4 bases, with 9 bases remaining between them. CDR3 sequence reads: CASRQDSYGYTF. In nucleotides, the CDR3 is TGTGCCAGCAGGCAGGACAGCTATGGCTACACCTTC.

V is TRBV28 and J is TRBJ1-1; 7 nucleotides align to TRBD1. The CDR3 length is 15 residues. The germline gives CDR1 MDHEN, CDR2 SYDVKM. J was trimmed by 4 bases and V by 5 bases; bases with no gene match: 10. Written as DNA, the CDR3 is TGTGCCAGCAGTCCCAGACAGGGAATGGCCACTGAAGCTTTCTTT. Translated: CASSPRQGMATEAFF.

The CDR3 sequence is CASRRDSGDEQFF. The CDR3 region has the DNA TGTGCCAGCAGGCGGGACTCTGGCGATGAGCAGTTCTTC. This chain uses TRBV27 with TRBJ2-1; possible D gene TRBD2, 6 bases. The germline V gene encodes CDR1 MNHEY and CDR2 SMNVEV (reference sequence). Trimming took off 6 bases at V and 8 bases at J, with 14 bases between the two ends. This CDR3 has 13 amino acids.

The chain has TRBV29-1 and TRBJ2-1; 14 bases fit TRBD2. The germline gives CDR1 SQVTM, CDR2 ANQGSEA. The ends lost 5 bases at V and 8 bases at J; junction bases unmatched: 5. CDR3 size: 14 residues. The CDR3 region is CSVTGLAGVDEQFF. CDR3 DNA: TGCAGCGTTACGGGACTAGCGGGAGTCGATGAGCAGTTCTTC.

The gene calls are TRBV29-1 and TRBJ2-7, with D possibly being TRBD1 (6 bases). The CDR3 extends over 14 amino acids. Trimming took off 3 bases at V and 0 bases at J, with 12 bases between the two ends. Looked up from germline, CDR1 is SQVTM and CDR2 is ANQGSEA. As DNA, the CDR3 is TGCAGCGTTGAGGGGGACATGAGCTCCTACGAGCAGTACTTC. Amino acid sequence: CSVEGDMSSYEQYF.

The chain joins TRBV30 to TRBJ2-1; 9 bases are shared with TRBD1. This CDR3 spans 15 amino acids. Trimming took 2 bases from V and 7 from J; bases not matched to a gene: 9. CDR1 and CDR2 (germline): GTSNPN, SVGIG (reference sequence). CDR3 bases: TGTGCCTGGAGTTCTCCGGGACAGGGTTTTAATGAGCAGTTCTTC. It is translated as CAWSSPGQGFNEQFF.

This clone has only one observation. The J gene is TRBJ1-1, the V gene TRBV29-1; D unclear. CDR1 SQVTM and CDR2 ANQGSEA come from the germline V gene. The CDR3 is 13 amino acids. V was shortened by 4 bases and J by 2 bases, with 11 bases between the two germline ends. The CDR3 DNA reads as TGCAGCGTTGTAGCCAGAACTAACACTGAAGCTTTCTTT. Translating it yields CSVVARTNTEAFF.

In this sample, this clone turned up a few times. J is TRBJ1-1 and V is TRBV30; D unresolved. Trimming pared 5 bases from V and 0 bases from J, leaving 13 bases between. This CDR3 is built from 14 residues. Germline V gene data show CDR1 as GTSNPN and CDR2 as SVGIG (reference sequence). The CDR3 coding sequence is TGTGCCTGGTGGACCCCGGGCCTGAACACTGAAGCTTTCTTT. Protein product: CAWWTPGLNTEAFF.

The chain is built from TRBV27 and TRBJ2-2; the D gene is possibly TRBD1 (6 bases). Per the germline V gene, CDR1 is MNHEY and CDR2 is SMNVEV (reference sequence). Deletions cut 2 bases from V and 1 base from J, with 8 bases between. CDR3 length: 15 residues. In DNA, the CDR3 is TGTGCCAGCAGTTTACTGGGACAGAACACCGGGGAGCTGTTTTTT. Residues: CASSLLGQNTGELFF.

The chain carries TRBV6-1 and TRBJ2-5, with 7 bases aligning to TRBD2. Unmatched junction bases numbered 7, after V lost 5 bases and J lost 4 bases. Germline CDR1 and CDR2: MNHNS and SASEGT. This CDR3 comprises 14 residues. The CDR3 reads CASSSAGVGETQYF. The CDR3 DNA sequence: TGTGCCAGCAGTTCCGCGGGAGTCGGAGAGACCCAGTACTTC.

The chain couples TRBV7-3 to TRBJ1-1; possibly TRBD1 for D (6 bases). Trimming left V 6 bases short and J 5 bases short, with 13 bases between. This CDR3 has 13 amino acids. The V gene's germline CDR1 is SGHTA and CDR2 FQGTGA. The chain's CDR3 is CASSQQGHTEAFF. The CDR3 nucleotides are TGTGCCAGCAGTCAACAGGGCCATACTGAAGCTTTCTTT.

This clone was observed a few times. The chain carries TRBV6-5 and TRBJ2-7; possible D gene TRBD2, 6 bases. V was pared by 2 bases and J by 7 bases, with 12 bases between. The CDR3 spans 13 residues. The germline CDR1 and CDR2 sequences are MNHEY and SVGAGI. The CDR3 reads CASSYPSAGEQYF. The CDR3 region has the DNA TGTGCCAGCAGTTACCCGAGTGCGGGAGAGCAGTACTTC.

This rearrangement joins TRBV29-1 to TRBJ2-5, with TRBD1 as a possible D gene (6 bases). V lost 7 bases and J lost 2, with 17 bases in between. The germline CDR1 and CDR2 sequences are SQVTM and ANQGSEA. The CDR3 is made up of 14 amino acids. CDR3 bases: TGCAGCGCTGGGAATGACAGGCTACAAGAGACCCAGTACTTC. This gives the protein CSAGNDRLQETQYF. The whole variable domain, filled in from reference TRBV29-1 and TRBJ2-5, reads SAVISQKPSRDICQRGTSLTIQCQVDSQVTMMFWYRQQPGQSLTLIATANQGSEATYESGFVIDKFPISRPNLTFSTLTVSNMSPEDSSIYLCSAGNDRLQETQYFGPGTRLLVL.

The chain employs TRBV5-1 and TRBJ2-3; D possibly uses TRBD1 or TRBD2 (5 bases each). CDR3 length: 20 amino acids. Germline assignment: CDR1 SGHRS and CDR2 YFSETQ. V shed 4 bases and J shed 2 bases, with 29 bases lying between them. The CDR3 coding sequence is TGCGCCAGCAGCACACCCGTCACCCATCCGGGACCCGACCACACAGATACGCAGTATTTT. It specifies CASSTPVTHPGPDHTDTQYF.

This rearrangement joins TRBV28 to TRBJ1-2, with D hard to call. Germline lookup yields CDR1 MDHEN and CDR2 SYDVKM. CDR3 length equals 10 residues. V lost 7 bases to trimming and J lost 8 bases, with 8 bases between them. The CDR3 here is CASNSGGYTF. The DNA of the CDR3 is TGTGCCAGCAATTCCGGGGGCTACACCTTC.

The gene calls are TRBV5-1 and TRBJ2-7, with TRBD2 matching 7 bases. V lost 4 bases to trimming and J lost 1 base; unmatched junction nucleotides: 8. The CDR3 contains 15 residues. Germline V gives CDR1 SGHRS, CDR2 YFSETQ. CDR3 sequence reads: CASSPIPGGSYEQYF. The CDR3 region has the DNA TGCGCCAGCAGCCCAATACCGGGAGGATCCTACGAGCAGTACTTC.

The table lists this clone with a few counts. The chain employs TRBV29-1 and TRBJ2-2, with D possibly matching TRBD1 (6 bases). The germline V gene encodes CDR1 SQVTM and CDR2 ANQGSEA. The ends were cut back, 6 bases at V and 2 bases at J, with 13 bases in the middle. The CDR3 has 14 amino acids. The CDR3 reads CSVLTGPNTGELFF. The CDR3 DNA sequence: TGCAGCGTCCTGACAGGACCTAACACCGGGGAGCTGTTTTTT.

The chain couples TRBV7-8 to TRBJ2-5; 7 nucleotides line up with TRBD2. Germline V gene lookup returns CDR1 SGHVS and CDR2 FQNEAQ. The trim removed 5 bases at V and 4 bases at J, leaving 22 bases unmatched. The CDR3 contains 19 residues. The DNA for the CDR3 is TGTGCCAGCAGCCTAGGGGAGGGGCGGGAGCCGCTGTACCGAGAGACCCAGTACTTC. It translates to CASSLGEGREPLYRETQYF.

This clone was detected a few times. The V gene is TRBV18, the J gene TRBJ2-3, with D perhaps matching TRBD2 (5 bases). Germline values: CDR1 KGHSH, CDR2 LQKENI. V was clipped by 5 bases and J by 1 base, with 7 bases between them. The CDR3 runs 13 residues. The CDR3: CASSERRTDTQYF. In DNA, the CDR3 is TGTGCCAGCTCAGAGCGGCGCACAGATACGCAGTATTTT.

This clone came up a few times. The chain carries TRBV5-1 and TRBJ1-1; 7 bases map to TRBD1. In germline, CDR1 is SGHRS, CDR2 YFSETQ. The CDR3 runs to 15 residues. The V segment lost 4 bases and the J segment 6 bases; nucleotides outside the gene matches: 12. The CDR3 protein is CASSNRQGGVAEAFF. CDR3 nucleotides: TGCGCCAGCAGCAACCGACAGGGAGGTGTCGCTGAAGCTTTCTTT.

V usage is TRBV7-2 and J usage is TRBJ2-6, with 7 bases matching TRBD2. V shed 4 bases, J shed 0 bases, and the junction held 9 bases outside the gene matches. This CDR3 is built from 18 residues. CDR1 is SGHTA, CDR2 FQGNSA, per germline. The CDR3 bases are TGTGCCAGCAGCTCCACTCCGGGAGGTAGCTCTGGGGCCAACGTCCTGACTTTC. Amino acid sequence: CASSSTPGGSSGANVLTF. Variable domain in full (rest from reference TRBV7-2 and TRBJ2-6): GAGVSQSPSNKVTEKGKDVELRCDPISGHTALYWYRQSLGQGLEFLIYFQGNSAPDKSGLPSDRFSAERTGGSVSTLTIQRTQQEDSAVYLCASSSTPGGSSGANVLTFGAGSRLTVL.

The chain employs TRBV29-1 and TRBJ2-1, with 10 bases aligning to TRBD2. The CDR3 is 14 residues long. The V segment lost 4 bases and the J segment 7 bases; nucleotides outside the gene matches: 7. Germline CDR1 is SQVTM and CDR2 is ANQGSEA. The DNA for the CDR3 is TGCAGCGTTGTCACTAGCGGGACGGATAATGAGCAGTTCTTC. This gives the protein CSVVTSGTDNEQFF.

The V call is TRBV30, the J call TRBJ2-5; no definite D call. In germline, CDR1 is GTSNPN, CDR2 SVGIG (reference sequence). V was clipped by 3 bases and J by 5 bases, with 22 bases between them. The CDR3 sequence is 16 residues long. CDR3: CAWRRHSGTRRETQYF. The CDR3 nucleotides read TGTGCCTGGAGAAGACACTCAGGCACCCGTAGGGAGACCCAGTACTTC.

The V call is TRBV30, the J call TRBJ2-7; D ambiguous. Germline V gene lookup returns CDR1 GTSNPN and CDR2 SVGIG (reference sequence). V lost 2 bases, J lost 7 bases, and 12 bases lay in between. CDR3 length: 12 amino acids. This CDR3 is CAWSIGSPEQYF. CDR3 DNA sequence: TGTGCCTGGAGTATAGGGTCCCCTGAGCAGTACTTC.

The V gene is TRBV11-2, the J gene TRBJ2-1, with D uncertain. The germline CDR1 and CDR2 sequences are SGHAT and FQNNGV. This CDR3 is 10 amino acids long. With 1 base removed from V and 9 bases from J, the gap between germline ends came to 1 base. CDR3 residues: CASSLGEQFF. CDR3 bases: TGTGCCAGCAGCTTAGGTGAGCAGTTCTTC.

The chain recombines TRBV7-9 with TRBJ2-6, with D possibly TRBD1 on 6 matching bases. V dropped 4 bases and J dropped 0 bases, with 7 bases sitting between them. Germline V gives CDR1 SEHNR, CDR2 FQNEAQ (reference sequence). CDR3 length equals 15 residues. CDR3 nucleotides: TGTGCCAGCAGCTCCAGGGGCTCTGGGGCCAACGTCCTGACTTTC. Translated: CASSSRGSGANVLTF.

This clone turned up a few times. The chain links TRBV29-1 to TRBJ2-4, with 7 bases lining up with TRBD1. The CDR3 sequence is 13 residues long. J gave up 8 bases and V 0 bases, and 4 bases lay outside the gene matches. CDR1 is SQVTM, CDR2 ANQGSEA, per germline. The CDR3 DNA reads TGCAGCGTTGAAGAGCAGGGGGACCACATTCAGTACTTC. Translated: CSVEEQGDHIQYF.

The V call is TRBV28, the J call TRBJ1-1, with 8 nucleotides matching TRBD1. The CDR3 is 15 residues long. Trimming at V came to 5 bases and at J to 1 base, leaving 6 bases not matched to a gene. Per the germline V gene, CDR1 is MDHEN and CDR2 is SYDVKM. The CDR3 nucleotides read TGTGCCAGCAGTCGGCCCGGGACAGGGAACACTGAAGCTTTCTTT. It specifies CASSRPGTGNTEAFF.

This clone was counted a few times. As DNA, the CDR3 is TGTGCCAGCAGCCTTAATCAACGTCACGGGACCTACGAGCAGTACTTC. It codes for CASSLNQRHGTYEQYF. The chain recombines TRBV4-2 with TRBJ2-7, with D possibly matching TRBD2 (5 bases). V was cut by 4 bases and J by 2 bases, with 18 bases left in between. Germline V gene data show CDR1 as LGHNA and CDR2 as YNFKEQ. CDR3 length: 16 amino acids.